This TCR beta chain originates from a study of T cell repertoires in cytomegalovirus infection. One entry per CDR3 protein, called by TCRdb with MiXCR from the reads. The sample includes approximately 550,000 distinct CDR3 sequences, about 17% of them seen just once. Germline trimming cut 6 bases from V and 5 bases from J; bases unmatched to any gene: 7. The CDR3 consists of 14 residues. Germline V gene sequence: CDR1 MNHEY, CDR2 SMNVEV (reference sequence). The chain links TRBV27 to TRBJ1-1; TRBD1 matches at 9 bases. Input material: CD8+ T cells from PBMCs. This clonotype was obtained from a human donor in good health (CMV status not recorded). Some clones in this sample may be carry-over from other donors' samples. The CDR3 loop is CASSLHRGLTEAFF. In DNA, the CDR3 is TGTGCCAGCAGCCTTCACAGGGGGCTGACTGAAGCTTTCTTT.